The 25 T cell receptor beta chains reported below all come from one sample, sequenced in a study of beta chain features in type 1 diabetes. The investigators reverse transcribed all of the isolated RNA, so they sequenced expressed TCRB transcripts. Libraries were prepared by immunoSEQ multiplex PCR; TCRdb keeps only in-frame clonotypes and omits some of them. The repertoire consists of fewer than 150,000 clones, with about 7% occurring once and the leading ten covering about 1.3%. What was sequenced was central memory CD4+ T cells from blood. These receptors came from a woman in her twenties or thirties in good health.

This clone was recorded a few times. This rearrangement joins TRBV4-2 to TRBJ1-3, with no clear D. V lost 0 bases to trimming and J lost 4 bases, with 7 bases between them. Germline loops: CDR1 LGHNA, CDR2 YNFKEQ. The CDR3 has 14 residues. The DNA for the CDR3 is TGTGCCAGCAGCCAAGATGGAGCGGGAAACACCATATATTTT. Amino acids: CASSQDGAGNTIYF.

This sequence joins TRBV2 and TRBJ2-1, with 12 bases lining up with TRBD1. The CDR3 length is 16 residues. J was trimmed by 7 bases and V by 9 bases; bases with no gene match: 13. Germline lookup yields CDR1 SNHLY and CDR2 FYNNEI. Here the CDR3 reads CARPASGQGARNEQFF. CDR3 DNA: TGTGCCAGACCAGCCTCGGGACAGGGGGCCAGGAATGAGCAGTTCTTC.

A note on this clone: Other DNA sequences within the sample encode an identical CDR3. The rearrangement joins TRBV7-9 to TRBJ2-5; 9 bases map to TRBD1. The germline CDR1 and CDR2 sequences are SEHNR and FQNEAQ (reference sequence). The CDR3 is 14 amino acids. Trimming removed 5 bases from V and 2 bases from J; junction bases left unmatched: 3. CDR3 coding DNA: TGTGCCAGCAGCCTCGGGACAGGGCAAGAGACCCAGTACTTC. Encoded protein: CASSLGTGQETQYF. Full variable domain (remainder filled in from reference TRBV7-9 and TRBJ2-5): DTGVSQNPRHKITKRGQNVTFRCDPISEHNRLYWYRQTLGQGPEFLTYFQNEAQLEKSRLLSDRFSAERPKGSFSTLEIQRTEQGDSAMYLCASSLGTGQETQYFGPGTRLLVL.

This clone was seen once. V usage is TRBV6-5 and J usage is TRBJ2-1, with 7 bases identical to TRBD1. CDR3 length equals 15 residues. V dropped 2 bases and J dropped 8; count of bases not matched to a gene: 9. Germline values: CDR1 MNHEY, CDR2 SVGAGI. In DNA, the CDR3 is TGTGCCAGCAGTTACGAACAGGGGAGCATCGATGAGCAGTTCTTC. This codes for CASSYEQGSIDEQFF.

The chain uses TRBV5-1 and TRBJ2-7; 10 positions match TRBD1. The length of the CDR3 is 20 residues. Germline V CDR1 and CDR2: SGHRS, YFSETQ. J gave up 5 bases and V 3 bases, and 23 bases lay outside the gene matches. Here the CDR3 reads CASSSKRSSGTGTGVHEQYF. Here the CDR3 DNA reads TGCGCCAGCAGCTCTAAAAGGTCCTCGGGAACCGGGACAGGGGTCCACGAGCAGTACTTC. Looking up the rest from reference TRBV5-1 and TRBJ2-7 gives the full variable domain: KAGVTQTPRYLIKTRGQQVTLSCSPISGHRSVSWYQQTPGQGLQFLFEYFSETQRNKGNFPGRFSGRQFSNSRSEMNVSTLELGDSALYLCASSSKRSSGTGTGVHEQYFGPGTRLTVT.

This clone showed up just a few times. The V and J genes are TRBV9 and TRBJ1-2, with D possibly matching TRBD1 (6 bases). Per the germline V gene, CDR1 is SGDLS and CDR2 is YYNGEE. The CDR3 has 13 residues. Deletions cut 3 bases from V and 2 bases from J, with 8 bases between. The CDR3: CASSAQGNYGYTF. The CDR3 coding sequence is TGTGCCAGCAGCGCTCAGGGGAACTATGGCTACACCTTC. Together with reference TRBV9 and TRBJ1-2, the CDR3 gives the full variable domain: DSGVTQTPKHLITATGQRVTLRCSPRSGDLSVYWYQQSLDQGLQFLIQYYNGEERAKGNILERFSAQQFPDLHSELNLSSLELGDSALYFCASSAQGNYGYTFGSGTRLTVV.

This clone showed up just a few times. This CDR3 reads CASSSGTRYEQYF. CDR3 sequence (DNA): TGTGCCAGCAGTTCAGGGACACGCTACGAGCAGTACTTC. The V call is TRBV6-5, the J call TRBJ2-7; TRBD1 might be the D (6 bases). Germline-derived CDR1 and CDR2 are MNHEY and SVGAGI. This CDR3 comprises 13 residues. V lost 4 bases to trimming and J lost 3 bases, with 10 bases between them.

This clone has just a few counts. The chain has TRBV29-1 and TRBJ2-2, with 14 bases fitting TRBD2. CDR1 is SQVTM and CDR2 is ANQGSEA in the germline V gene. Trimming removed 6 bases from V and 2 bases from J; junction bases left unmatched: 14. This CDR3 comprises 19 residues. The CDR3 spells CSVRLRGLAGELNTGELFF. DNA of the CDR3: TGCAGCGTCCGTTTACGGGGACTAGCGGGAGAGCTTAACACCGGGGAGCTGTTTTTT.

This clone was observed a handful of times. The gene calls are TRBV5-1 and TRBJ2-3; 9 nucleotides match TRBD1. The V segment lost 2 bases and the J segment 2 bases; nucleotides outside the gene matches: 3. The CDR3 is 15 amino acids. Germline CDR1 SGHRS, CDR2 YFSETQ. CDR3 region: CASSLRQGDTDTQYF. DNA for the CDR3: TGCGCCAGCAGCTTAAGACAGGGGGACACAGATACGCAGTATTTT.

This clone was detected a few times. The chain employs TRBV19 and TRBJ2-5; weak D call: TRBD2 (5 bases). The CDR3 is 15 amino acids. Trimming cost V 3 bases and J 2 bases, with 13 bases left between them. Germline V gives CDR1 LNHDA, CDR2 SQIVND (reference sequence). The CDR3 here is CASSISSPGQETQYF. The CDR3 DNA is TGTGCCAGTAGTATCTCTTCCCCGGGACAAGAGACCCAGTACTTC. Variable domain in full (rest from reference TRBV19 and TRBJ2-5): DGGITQSPKYLFRKEGQNVTLSCEQNLNHDAMYWYRQDPGQGLRLIYYSQIVNDFQKGDIAEGYSVSREKKESFPLTVTSAQKNPTAFYLCASSISSPGQETQYFGPGTRLLVL.

This chain joins TRBV9 and TRBJ2-3, with 10 bases that match TRBD2. Germline values: CDR1 SGDLS, CDR2 YYNGEE. With 1 base clipped from V and 5 bases from J, the junction kept 7 bases outside the gene matches. There are 16 residues in the CDR3. This chain's CDR3 is CASSVSSGRAVDTQYF. The CDR3 DNA reads TGTGCCAGCAGCGTATCGAGCGGGAGGGCCGTAGATACGCAGTATTTT. The full variable domain, completed using reference TRBV9 and TRBJ2-3, is DSGVTQTPKHLITATGQRVTLRCSPRSGDLSVYWYQQSLDQGLQFLIQYYNGEERAKGNILERFSAQQFPDLHSELNLSSLELGDSALYFCASSVSSGRAVDTQYFGPGTRLTVL.

This chain joins TRBV5-1 and TRBJ2-3; 8 bases are shared with TRBD2. This CDR3 has 15 residues. Germline V CDR1 and CDR2: SGHRS, YFSETQ. With 2 bases clipped from V and 0 bases from J, the junction kept 2 bases outside the gene matches. The CDR3 loop reads CASSFSGMSTDTQYF. CDR3 nucleotides: TGCGCCAGCAGCTTTAGCGGGATGAGCACAGATACGCAGTATTTT.

This clone occurred a few times. V is TRBV20-1 and J is TRBJ1-1; D is unresolved. V was pared by 6 bases and J by 5 bases, with 7 bases between. The CDR3 runs 10 residues. Germline V gene sequence: CDR1 DFQATT, CDR2 SNEGSKA (reference sequence). The DNA for the CDR3 is TGCAGTGCGTCCAGGACTGAAGCTTTCTTT. Protein: CSASRTEAFF.

This clone was found a few times. The rearrangement joins TRBV7-9 to TRBJ2-2, with a weak D call TRBD2 (6 bases). From germline, CDR1 is SEHNR and CDR2 FQNEAQ (reference sequence). The CDR3 is 16 amino acids. Trimming stripped 3 bases from V and 1 base from J, with 12 bases between. DNA for the CDR3: TGTGCCAGCAGCTTGGGGTCGGGACTGAACACCGGGGAGCTGTTTTTT. Translating gives CASSLGSGLNTGELFF.

The V call is TRBV28, the J call TRBJ2-7; D perhaps matches TRBD1 (6 bases). V lost 7 bases and J lost 6, with 16 bases in between. Germline CDR1 reads MDHEN; CDR2 reads SYDVKM. The CDR3 runs to 13 residues. The CDR3 sequence: CASTSGQGSEQYF. The CDR3 region has the DNA TGTGCCAGCACTTCGGGACAAGGGTCCGAGCAGTACTTC.

This clone was seen more than once but under ten times. The chain recombines TRBV30 with TRBJ2-7, with 7 bases identical to TRBD2. The CDR3 covers 14 residues. Germline V CDR1 and CDR2: GTSNPN, SVGIG (reference sequence). After removal of 4 bases from V and 6 bases from J, the junction contained 12 bases not matched to a gene. The DNA of the CDR3 is TGTGCCTGGATCCCCCCCGGGACTACTTTCGAGCAGTACTTC. It encodes CAWIPPGTTFEQYF. The full variable domain, its missing parts supplied by reference TRBV30 and TRBJ2-7, is SQTIHQWPATLVQPVGSPLSLECTVEGTSNPNLYWYRQAAGRGLQLLFYSVGIGQISSEVPQNLSASRPQDRQFILSSKKLLLSDSGFYLCAWIPPGTTFEQYFGPGTRLTVT.

This clone was seen more than once but under ten times. The rearrangement uses TRBV5-1 and TRBJ2-7; 8 nucleotides line up with TRBD1. The V segment lost 4 bases and the J segment 5 bases; nucleotides outside the gene matches: 8. Germline CDR1 and CDR2: SGHRS and YFSETQ. This CDR3 comprises 14 residues. CDR3 loop: CASSADRVNNEQYF. The CDR3, as DNA: TGCGCCAGCAGCGCGGACAGGGTGAATAACGAGCAGTACTTC.

The chain is built from TRBV4-2 and TRBJ2-5; TRBD2 matches at 11 bases. This CDR3 is 17 amino acids long. Per the germline V gene, CDR1 is LGHNA and CDR2 is YNFKEQ. The V gene end was trimmed by 1 base and the J gene end by 2 bases; junction bases not matched to a gene: 6. CDR3 nucleotides: TGTGCCAGCAGCCAAGGGACTAGCGGGTTACCACAAGAGACCCAGTACTTC. Translation gives CASSQGTSGLPQETQYF.

This clone has more than one count but fewer than ten. The chain links TRBV28 to TRBJ1-1; D is unclear. CDR3 length: 10 residues. Looked up from germline, CDR1 is MDHEN and CDR2 is SYDVKM. The germline V and J ends were trimmed by 4 bases and 10 bases, with 7 bases remaining between them. The CDR3 coding sequence is TGTGCCAGCAGTTCCCGTAGAGCTTTCTTT. Its translation is CASSSRRAFF.

The chain carries TRBV10-3 and TRBJ2-3, with D uncertain. Trimming left V 5 bases short and J 2 bases short, with 11 bases between. The germline gives CDR1 ENHRY, CDR2 SYGVKD. The CDR3 has 14 residues. The CDR3 is CAISPTGTTDTQYF. The CDR3 bases are TGTGCCATCAGTCCAACGGGTACCACAGATACGCAGTATTTT.

Regarding this clone: Additional DNA sequences in this sample encode the identical CDR3. CDR3 region: CASSRTSPYEQYF. The CDR3 nucleotides are TGTGCCAGCAGTAGGACTAGTCCCTACGAGCAGTACTTC. The chain joins TRBV6-5 to TRBJ2-7, with TRBD2 identical over 7 bases. CDR1 and CDR2 from the germline V gene are MNHEY and SVGAGI. CDR3 length: 13 amino acids. With V trimmed by 5 bases and J by 2 bases, 3 bases remained unmatched.

V and J are TRBV5-4 and TRBJ2-2; 7 bases fit TRBD1. The CDR3 runs 14 residues. With V trimmed by 1 base and J by 5 bases, 2 bases remained unmatched. Looked up from germline, CDR1 is SGHNT and CDR2 is YYREEE (reference sequence). CDR3 sequence reads: CASSLTGQTGELFF. The CDR3 DNA reads TGTGCCAGCAGCTTGACGGGACAGACCGGGGAGCTGTTTTTT. Drawing the rest from reference TRBV5-4 and TRBJ2-2, the complete variable domain is ETGVTQSPTHLIKTRGQQVTLRCSSQSGHNTVSWYQQALGQGPQFIFQYYREEENGRGNFPPRFSGLQFPNYSSELNVNALELDDSALYLCASSLTGQTGELFFGEGSRLTVL.

V and J are TRBV15 and TRBJ2-2; 11 nucleotides agree with TRBD2. The J segment lost 8 bases and the V segment lost 5 bases, leaving 13 bases of the junction unmatched. The CDR3 consists of 17 residues. Per the germline V gene, CDR1 is LNHNV and CDR2 is YYDKDF (reference sequence). CDR3 sequence reads: CATSLLAGERSGGELFF. For the CDR3, the DNA is TGTGCCACCAGCCTACTAGCGGGAGAACGGTCGGGTGGGGAGCTGTTTTTT.

This clone was counted a few times. The CDR3: CAISEERAYQETQYF. CDR3 DNA sequence: TGTGCCATCAGTGAGGAGAGGGCGTACCAAGAGACCCAGTACTTC. The chain uses TRBV10-3 and TRBJ2-5; weak D call: TRBD2 (5 bases). V lost 2 bases to trimming and J lost 0 bases, with 10 bases between them. Germline V gene lookup returns CDR1 ENHRY and CDR2 SYGVKD. The CDR3 covers 15 residues.

The V call is TRBV7-8, the J call TRBJ2-1; TRBD2 matches 10 bases. The CDR3 is 20 amino acids. V shed 5 bases and J 0 bases; nucleotides not matched to a gene: 16. The germline V gene encodes CDR1 SGHVS and CDR2 FQNEAQ. The CDR3 sequence is CASSRHRRGSSGSSYNEQFF. CDR3 DNA: TGTGCCAGCAGCCGGCACCGAAGGGGTTCTAGCGGGAGCTCCTACAATGAGCAGTTCTTC.